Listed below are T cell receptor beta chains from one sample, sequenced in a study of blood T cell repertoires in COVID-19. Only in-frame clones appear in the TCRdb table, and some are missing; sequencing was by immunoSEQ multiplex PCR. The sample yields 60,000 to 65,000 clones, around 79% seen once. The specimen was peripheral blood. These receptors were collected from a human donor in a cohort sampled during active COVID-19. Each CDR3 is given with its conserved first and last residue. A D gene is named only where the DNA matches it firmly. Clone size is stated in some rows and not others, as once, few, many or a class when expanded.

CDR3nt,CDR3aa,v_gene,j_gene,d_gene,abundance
TGCAGCGTTGGGGGAGACCGCGAGCAGTACTTC,CSVGGDREQYF,TRBV29-1,TRBJ2-7,NA,NA
TGTGCCAGCAGTCCCCTCGTTAACTATGCGAGCTCCTACGAGCAGTACTTC,CASSPLVNYASSYEQYF,TRBV27,TRBJ2-7,NA,NA
TGTGCCAGCAGAGCTGGGAGAGTCGAGCTCGGAAAACTGTTTTTT,CASRAGRVELGKLFF,TRBV2,TRBJ1-4,NA,NA
TGTGCCAGCGGTCACGGGGGGGGAGGTGGGAATTCACCCCTCCACTTT,CASGHGGGGGNSPLHF,TRBV7-9,TRBJ1-6,NA,few
TGCGCCAGCAGCTTGGGACTAGCGGGAGGTGAGACCCAGTACTTC,CASSLGLAGGETQYF,TRBV5-1,TRBJ2-5,TRBD2,NA
TGTGCCAGCAGCTTAGATCGTCTAGATGGTGAGCAGTTCTTC,CASSLDRLDGEQFF,TRBV11-2,TRBJ2-1,NA,NA
TGTGCCAGCAGTTCAGGGGGGGAAAAACTGTTTTTT,CASSSGGEKLFF,TRBV6-5,TRBJ1-4,TRBD1,NA
TGCGCCAGCAGCCAAGACCCCACAGCGGCCTTGGAGCCCCAGCATTTT,CASSQDPTAALEPQHF,TRBV4-3,TRBJ1-5,NA,once
TGTGCCAGCAAGGCAGGGGGCTTGGGGAATCAGCCCCAGCATTTT,CASKAGGLGNQPQHF,TRBV7-2,TRBJ1-5,TRBD1,NA
TGTGTATCCGGAGCCAACTCCTACAATGAGCAGTTCTTC,CVSGANSYNEQFF,TRBV27,TRBJ2-1,NA,few
TGTGCCAGTAGTATAGCGGGGGGCTACGAGCAGTACTTC,CASSIAGGYEQYF,TRBV19,TRBJ2-7,TRBD2,NA
TGCGCCAGCAGCCAGGGGGGGCGCTTCTATGGCTACACCTTC,CASSQGGRFYGYTF,TRBV4-1,TRBJ1-2,NA,few
TGTGCCAGCAGCCCGCGGGACAGCCTCCTCGAGCAGTACTTC,CASSPRDSLLEQYF,TRBV9,TRBJ2-7,NA,NA
TGTGCCAGCACCGAACTGGCAGCCGGAGGAAATGAGCAGTTCTTC,CASTELAAGGNEQFF,TRBV7-3,TRBJ2-1,NA,NA
TGTGCCAGCACCTTCCCAGGGGCGAGCACTGAAGCTTTCTTT,CASTFPGASTEAFF,TRBV2,TRBJ1-1,NA,NA
TGTGCTAGTGCCTCTAGGGGGCTGGGAGGCTACACCTTC,CASASRGLGGYTF,TRBV12-5,TRBJ1-2,TRBD1,once
TGTGCCAGCAGCCCAGCGCGCGGGCAGGGGAGCTCCTATAATTCACCCCTCCACTTT,CASSPARGQGSSYNSPLHF,TRBV2,TRBJ1-6,NA,NA
TGTGCCATCAGTGGGGGAGGTGAAGGCGCTTTCTTT,CAISGGGEGAFF,TRBV10-3,TRBJ1-1,NA,once
TGTGCCAGCAGCTTGGGGGGAAACTTCGGGAGCACAGATACGCAGTATTTT,CASSLGGNFGSTDTQYF,TRBV28,TRBJ2-3,NA,NA
TGTGCCAGTAGTCCAAGCGTACTAGTGAACACCGGGGAGCTGTTTTTT,CASSPSVLVNTGELFF,TRBV19,TRBJ2-2,NA,NA
TGTGCCAGCACCTGGGGCAGGGGGCGGTCCTATAATTCACCCCTCCACTTT,CASTWGRGRSYNSPLHF,TRBV7-2,TRBJ1-6,TRBD1,NA
TGTGCCAGCAGGCTACAGGGTCGCAATGAGCAGTTCTTC,CASRLQGRNEQFF,TRBV6-5,TRBJ2-1,NA,NA
TGTGCCAGCAGCCAGCAGGGGCAAGGACAGCCCCAGCATTTT,CASSQQGQGQPQHF,TRBV6-5,TRBJ1-5,NA,NA
TGCGCCAGTGGGACATCTCCCTCCTACAATGAGCAGTTCTTC,CASGTSPSYNEQFF,TRBV10-2,TRBJ2-1,NA,once
TGTGCCAGCAGCCAAGCGGGGGGTGTTCAACAAGAGACCCAGTACTTC,CASSQAGGVQQETQYF,TRBV3-1/TRBV3-2,TRBJ2-5,TRBD2,NA
TGTGCCAGCAGCCAAGATCTAACAGGGCTCGGCTACACCTTC,CASSQDLTGLGYTF,TRBV3-1/TRBV3-2,TRBJ1-2,NA,NA
TGTGCCAGTAGTCGGGAGTTAGAGCTGTATGAGCAGTTCTTC,CASSRELELYEQFF,TRBV19,TRBJ2-1,NA,once
TGTGCCAGCCGTCGGACAGGGGCAGATACGCAGTATTTT,CASRRTGADTQYF,TRBV28,TRBJ2-3,TRBD1,NA
TGCGCCAGCAGCAAGGGACACCCGCAGTATTTT,CASSKGHPQYF,TRBV5-1,TRBJ2-3,NA,NA
TGTGCCAGCAGCCTTGGGACTAGCGGGGCCCAAGAGACCCAGTACTTC,CASSLGTSGAQETQYF,TRBV5-8,TRBJ2-5,TRBD2,few
TGTGCCAGCAGCTTAGCTGGGACAGACACCTACGAGCAGTACTTC,CASSLAGTDTYEQYF,TRBV7-9,TRBJ2-7,TRBD1,NA
TGCGCCAGCAGCTTCGGGCAGGGCGGCTATGGCTACACCTTC,CASSFGQGGYGYTF,TRBV10-2,TRBJ1-2,NA,NA
TGCGCCAGCAGAAGACAGGGTGGAGACACTGAAGCTTTCTTT,CASRRQGGDTEAFF,TRBV5-1,TRBJ1-1,TRBD1,NA
TGTGCCAGCGGACCGGGACAGGAAGCTTTCTTT,CASGPGQEAFF,TRBV25-1,TRBJ1-1,TRBD1,NA
TGTGCCAGTGGACACCTTCAGCCCCAGCATTTT,CASGHLQPQHF,TRBV3-1/TRBV3-2,TRBJ1-5,NA,NA
TGTGCCAGCAGCTTCCGTCGCGGGATCTACAATGAGCAGTTCTTC,CASSFRRGIYNEQFF,TRBV5-6,TRBJ2-1,NA,NA
TGTGCCTGGAGTGTACTCAGTAGCGGGGGCTACAATGAGCAGTTCTTC,CAWSVLSSGGYNEQFF,TRBV30,TRBJ2-1,TRBD2,NA
TGTGCCAGCAGCTCCGGGACAGACCTTTCACCCCTCCACTTT,CASSSGTDLSPLHF,TRBV7-2,TRBJ1-6,TRBD1,NA
TGCGCCAGCAGCTTGGGGACAGCTCAAACAGATACGCAGTATTTT,CASSLGTAQTDTQYF,TRBV5-1,TRBJ2-3,NA,NA
TGTGCCAGCAGCTCTGGGACAGCTAACACTGAAGCTTTCTTT,CASSSGTANTEAFF,TRBV7-8,TRBJ1-1,TRBD1,few
TGTGCCAGCAGTTACACCGGACAGAGCTCTGGAAACACCATATATTTT,CASSYTGQSSGNTIYF,TRBV6-2/TRBV6-3,TRBJ1-3,NA,NA
TGTGCCAGCAGTGAAAGAGCAGATACGCAGTATTTT,CASSERADTQYF,TRBV2,TRBJ2-3,NA,NA
TGTGCCAGCGGGAGGGCCGGCTCCTACAATGAGCAGTTCTTC,CASGRAGSYNEQFF,TRBV6-5,TRBJ2-1,TRBD2,NA
TGTGCCAGCAGCGTCCGGGACAGGGGAGGAGAGACCCAGTACTTC,CASSVRDRGGETQYF,TRBV5-4,TRBJ2-5,TRBD1,few
TGTGCCAGCTCACCACCGGTCTGGGGGCAAGAGGCTTTCTTT,CASSPPVWGQEAFF,TRBV18,TRBJ1-1,NA,NA
TGTGCCAGTAGTAAAGACCCGGCGAGGACTGAAGCTTTCTTT,CASSKDPARTEAFF,TRBV19,TRBJ1-1,NA,NA
TGCGCCAGCAGCATTGGACAGGGCGCCCGCTCTGGAAACACCATATATTTT,CASSIGQGARSGNTIYF,TRBV5-1,TRBJ1-3,TRBD1,NA
TGCAGTGCTAGTGCTAGCGGGAGGGACAATGAGCAGTTCTTC,CSASASGRDNEQFF,TRBV20-1,TRBJ2-1,TRBD2,NA
TGTGCCAGCAGCAGTATAAAAGACAGGGGATATACTGAAGCTTTCTTT,CASSSIKDRGYTEAFF,TRBV6-2/TRBV6-3,TRBJ1-1,TRBD1,NA
TGCAGTGCCCGGTCAGGCCACGAGCAGTACTTC,CSARSGHEQYF,TRBV20-1,TRBJ2-7,NA,NA
TGTGCCAGCAGCAACCCGGACAGGGATATTGTAAGCACTGAAGCTTTCTTT,CASSNPDRDIVSTEAFF,TRBV4-2,TRBJ1-1,TRBD1,NA
TGCAGTGCTAGTCCCACAGAAAACACTGAAGCTTTCTTT,CSASPTENTEAFF,TRBV20-1,TRBJ1-1,NA,NA
TGCGCCAGCAGCTCTACAGGGGGCGGCGAGCAGTACTTC,CASSSTGGGEQYF,TRBV5-1,TRBJ2-7,TRBD1,few
TGTGCCAGCTCTCGGGAGGCAGGAGAAACCTACACCTTC,CASSREAGETYTF,TRBV18,TRBJ1-2,NA,NA
TGTGCCAGCAGCTTCCTGACAGGGGGCTCCCAAGAGACCCAGTACTTC,CASSFLTGGSQETQYF,TRBV7-2,TRBJ2-5,TRBD1,NA
TGTGCCAGCAGCCCCGGACTAGGGGGAGATACGCAGTATTTT,CASSPGLGGDTQYF,TRBV11-2,TRBJ2-3,NA,NA